One and the same sample provided the 32 T cell receptor beta chains below, sequenced in a study of T-cell memory formation after mild COVID-19. Each CDR3 protein is one row after TCRdb ran MiXCR on the 5' RACE reads. The sample lists about 430,000 distinct CDR3 sequences, around 17% occurring once. The material sequenced was PBMCs or a T cell subset sorted from them (not recorded which). All receptors derive from a man aged 18 to 35 who had mild COVID-19 (a few samples of this study predate the infection). Cell type and time point are not known.

This clonotype was detected only a few times. V and J are TRBV11-2 and TRBJ2-2; no definite D call. Germline V gene lookup returns CDR1 SGHAT and CDR2 FQNNGV. The CDR3 is 17 amino acids. The V end was cut by 0 bases, the J end by 6 bases, with 17 bases between. In DNA, the CDR3 is TGTGCCAGCAGCTTAGATCGCTATACCGGTTCAGCCGGGGAGCTGTTTTTT. Protein product: CASSLDRYTGSAGELFF.

This clonotype has just a few counts. The rearrangement uses TRBV7-9 and TRBJ1-3, with D uncertain. Trimming took 5 bases from V and 0 from J, leaving 11 bases between them. This CDR3 spans 15 amino acids. CDR1 SEHNR and CDR2 FQNEAQ come from the germline V gene (reference sequence). The CDR3 coding sequence is TGTGCCAGCAGCCAAAGGGTGATCTCTGGAAACACCATATATTTT. Protein: CASSQRVISGNTIYF.

This clonotype was observed a handful of times. The chain combines TRBV6-5 with TRBJ2-4; maybe TRBD1 (5 bases). Germline CDR1 MNHEY, CDR2 SVGAGI. V lost 2 bases and J 5 bases, leaving 10 bases between the germline ends. The CDR3 runs to 14 residues. CDR3 nucleotides: TGTGCCAGCAGTTACAGGGGCCTGGAAAACATTCAGTACTTC. This translates into CASSYRGLENIQYF.

This rearrangement joins TRBV4-3 to TRBJ1-3; D not certain. The germline gives CDR1 LGHNA, CDR2 YSLEER. CDR3 size: 16 residues. The germline V and J ends were trimmed by 0 bases and 2 bases, with 11 bases remaining between them. CDR3 protein: CASSQDSAVPGNTIYF. CDR3 nucleotide sequence: TGCGCCAGCAGCCAAGATTCCGCAGTACCTGGAAACACCATATATTTT.

This clonotype was counted ten times or more. J is TRBJ1-1 and V is TRBV5-6; D gene ambiguous. From germline, CDR1 is SGHDT and CDR2 YYEEEE. Between the trimmed V and J ends, which lost 1 base and 8 bases, there was a span of 12 bases. This CDR3 is 13 amino acids long. The DNA of the CDR3 is TGTGCCAGCAGCTTGCATCGGGCGAGGGAAGCTTTCTTT. Amino acid sequence: CASSLHRAREAFF.

This clonotype was detected ten times or more. The genes are TRBV9 and TRBJ1-3; perhaps TRBD1 as D (5 bases). The CDR3 is made up of 13 amino acids. CDR1 is SGDLS and CDR2 is YYNGEE in the germline V gene. The V end lost 5 bases, the J end lost 2 bases, and 8 bases lay between the germline ends. The CDR3: CASSWGAGNTIYF. As DNA, the CDR3 is TGTGCCAGCAGTTGGGGCGCTGGAAACACCATATATTTT.

The chain has TRBV20-1 and TRBJ1-5; D is unclear. The ends were cut back, 2 bases at V and 6 bases at J, with 11 bases in the middle. There are 13 residues in the CDR3. Per the germline V gene, CDR1 is DFQATT and CDR2 is SNEGSKA (reference sequence). The CDR3 sequence is CSARPGVGQPQHF. The CDR3 coding sequence is TGCAGTGCTAGACCTGGGGTGGGTCAGCCCCAGCATTTT.

The genes are TRBV5-8 and TRBJ1-1; D is uncertain. CDR3 length equals 13 residues. Germline loops: CDR1 SGHTS, CDR2 YDEGEE. With 4 bases removed from V and 4 bases from J, the gap between germline ends came to 11 bases. DNA for the CDR3: TGTGCCAGCAGCCATGGGGTGGTCACTGAAGCTTTCTTT. As protein: CASSHGVVTEAFF.

The rearrangement joins TRBV7-3 to TRBJ2-3; 8 nucleotides match TRBD2. Per the germline V gene, CDR1 is SGHTA and CDR2 is FQGTGA. V gave up 5 bases and J gave up 3 bases; unmatched junction bases: 10. The CDR3 contains 16 residues. The DNA for the CDR3 is TGTGCCAGCAGCCCAGGGGTAGCGGGGAGAACAGATACGCAGTATTTT. Translated, it gives CASSPGVAGRTDTQYF.

This clonotype was found a few times. This rearrangement joins TRBV6-1 to TRBJ1-2; 9 bases are a match to TRBD1. After removal of 2 bases from V and 8 bases from J, the junction contained 6 bases not matched to a gene. The CDR3 contains 14 residues. The germline V gene has CDR1 MNHNS and CDR2 SASEGT. The CDR3 DNA sequence: TGTGCCAGCAGTGAAACGACAGGGGGGACCGGCTACACCTTC. Amino acids: CASSETTGGTGYTF.

V is TRBV6-2 or TRBV6-3 and J is TRBJ1-6; maybe TRBD1 (6 bases). Per the germline V gene, CDR1 is MNHEY and CDR2 is SVGEGT. The CDR3 has 14 residues. V was shortened by 10 bases and J by 6 bases, with 16 bases between the two germline ends. CDR3 sequence: CANTRDTRNSPLHF. The CDR3 DNA is TGTGCCAACACCCGGGACACCCGTAATTCACCCCTCCACTTT.

The chain carries TRBV5-1 and TRBJ2-1; D gene uncertain. The V gene's germline CDR1 is SGHRS and CDR2 YFSETQ. The CDR3 is 12 residues long. The V gene lost 1 base and the J gene lost 9 bases, with 8 bases spanning the gap. The CDR3 region is CASSLQLGEQFF. CDR3 sequence (DNA): TGCGCCAGCAGCTTGCAGTTGGGTGAGCAGTTCTTC.

This clonotype occurred a few times. The CDR3 DNA is TGTGCCACCAGTGACCCCCTGGATCCGCTAACCATATATTTT. It specifies CATSDPLDPLTIYF. This chain links TRBV24-1 with TRBJ1-3, with no clear D. Germline values: CDR1 KGHDR, CDR2 SFDVKD. The CDR3 spans 14 residues. V shed 4 bases and J shed 10 bases, with 16 bases lying between them.

The chain couples TRBV6-2 or TRBV6-3 to TRBJ2-7; tentatively, D is TRBD1 or TRBD2 (5 bases each). Trimming left V 4 bases short and J 6 bases short, with 22 bases between. Germline CDR1 MNHEY, CDR2 SVGEGT. This CDR3 has 16 amino acids. This CDR3 reads CASSSPAGPGALEQYF. The CDR3 DNA follows: TGTGCCAGCAGTTCTCCAGCTGGGCCCGGGGCCCTCGAGCAGTACTTC.

This chain connects TRBV5-1 to TRBJ2-6; D call uncertain. Trimming shortened V by 4 bases and J by 2 bases, and 7 bases separated the two germline ends. The CDR3 sequence is 14 residues long. In germline, CDR1 is SGHRS, CDR2 YFSETQ. The chain's CDR3 is CASSGSPGANVLTF. The CDR3 DNA sequence: TGCGCCAGCAGCGGGTCCCCTGGGGCCAACGTCCTGACTTTC.

The CDR3 loop reads CSADRGQGDEQYF. CDR3 nucleotide sequence: TGCAGCGCCGATCGGGGACAGGGGGACGAGCAGTACTTC. The rearrangement joins TRBV29-1 to TRBJ2-7; 11 positions agree with TRBD1. Trimming took 7 bases from V and 5 from J; bases not matched to a gene: 7. Looked up from germline, CDR1 is SQVTM and CDR2 is ANQGSEA. This CDR3 spans 13 amino acids.

This clonotype has just a few counts. The J gene is TRBJ2-3, the V gene TRBV4-2; 10 bases line up with TRBD2. CDR1 is LGHNA, CDR2 YNFKEQ, per germline. The J segment lost 0 bases and the V segment lost 0 bases, leaving 9 bases of the junction unmatched. This CDR3 region has 19 residues. Here the CDR3 reads CASSQDPLAGRTSTDTQYF. CDR3 in DNA: TGTGCCAGCAGCCAAGATCCACTAGCGGGGCGAACTAGCACAGATACGCAGTATTTT.

This clonotype came up a few times. This chain connects TRBV5-1 to TRBJ2-2; 14 positions match TRBD2. This CDR3 comprises 17 residues. CDR1 SGHRS and CDR2 YFSETQ come from the germline V gene. Trimming took 4 bases from V and 4 from J; bases not matched to a gene: 6. The DNA of the CDR3 is TGCGCCAGCAGCCCCGGACTAGCGGGGGGCCTCACCGGGGAGCTGTTTTTT. This translates into CASSPGLAGGLTGELFF.

This clonotype came up a few times. The chain has TRBV3-1 and TRBJ1-1; D not resolved. Germline loops: CDR1 LGHDT, CDR2 YNNKEL (reference sequence). The V end was cut by 0 bases, the J end by 0 bases, with 8 bases between. The CDR3 has 15 residues. CDR3 loop: CASSQDRDMNTEAFF. The CDR3 bases are TGTGCCAGCAGCCAAGATCGAGACATGAACACTGAAGCTTTCTTT.

V is TRBV9 and J is TRBJ1-1; tentative D call: TRBD1 (5 bases). Germline loops: CDR1 SGDLS, CDR2 YYNGEE. CDR3 length equals 16 residues. V dropped 5 bases and J dropped 5 bases, with 22 bases sitting between them. For the CDR3, the DNA is TGTGCCAGCAGAGACGCCCAGGGTTTGGGTACAACTGAAGCTTTCTTT. This sequence encodes CASRDAQGLGTTEAFF. The full variable domain, in which reference TRBV9 and TRBJ1-1 provide the parts outside the CDR3, is DSGVTQTPKHLITATGQRVTLRCSPRSGDLSVYWYQQSLDQGLQFLIQYYNGEERAKGNILERFSAQQFPDLHSELNLSSLELGDSALYFCASRDAQGLGTTEAFFGQGTRLTVV.

In this sample, this clonotype turned up a few times. The genes are TRBV28 and TRBJ2-5; D may be TRBD2 (5 bases). CDR1 MDHEN and CDR2 SYDVKM come from the germline V gene. With 2 bases removed from V and 4 bases from J, the gap between germline ends came to 14 bases. The CDR3 has 15 residues. The DNA of the CDR3 is TGTGCCAGCAGTTTAGGAACTAGGCTGGCAGAGACCCAGTACTTC. It codes for CASSLGTRLAETQYF. The full variable domain, completed using reference TRBV28 and TRBJ2-5, is DVKVTQSSRYLVKRTGEKVFLECVQDMDHENMFWYRQDPGLGLRLIYFSYDVKMKEKGDIPEGYSVSREKKERFSLILESASTNQTSMYLCASSLGTRLAETQYFGPGTRLLVL.

This clonotype has just a few counts. The V and J genes are TRBV29-1 and TRBJ2-7; D call uncertain. This CDR3 contains 13 residues. CDR1 and CDR2 from the germline V gene are SQVTM and ANQGSEA. V lost 0 bases, J lost 4 bases, and 10 bases lay in between. CDR3: CSVEEAEKYEQYF. CDR3 sequence (DNA): TGCAGCGTTGAAGAGGCCGAAAAATACGAGCAGTACTTC.

This sequence joins TRBV7-9 and TRBJ2-3, with 9 nucleotides matching TRBD1. Losses at the gene ends were 5 bases for V and 2 bases for J; bases not matched to a gene: 8. This CDR3 contains 16 residues. The V gene's germline CDR1 is SEHNR and CDR2 FQNEAQ (reference sequence). CDR3 coding DNA: TGTGCCAGCAGCCAACTTGACAGGGGGGCCACAGATACGCAGTATTTT. Protein product: CASSQLDRGATDTQYF.

The chain has TRBV20-1 and TRBJ2-5; D may match TRBD1 or TRBD2 (5 bases each). V was clipped by 6 bases and J by 4 bases, with 12 bases between them. CDR1 is DFQATT, CDR2 SNEGSKA, per germline (reference sequence). There are 12 residues in the CDR3. CDR3 in DNA: TGCAGTGCGTCCCGGGGCGGAGAGACCCAGTACTTC. Translating gives CSASRGGETQYF.

This clonotype was counted only a few times. The gene calls are TRBV6-2 or TRBV6-3 and TRBJ1-5, with TRBD1 matching over 9 bases. Germline trimming cut 6 bases from V and 3 bases from J; bases unmatched to any gene: 3. The CDR3 covers 14 residues. Germline values: CDR1 MNHEY, CDR2 SVGEGT. CDR3 in DNA: TGTGCCAGCAGGGGGACAGGGACCAATCAGCCCCAGCATTTT. As protein: CASRGTGTNQPQHF.

This clonotype has a handful of counts. This chain connects TRBV7-2 to TRBJ2-7, with a weak D call TRBD2 (6 bases). The CDR3 length is 14 residues. In germline, CDR1 is SGHTA, CDR2 FQGNSA. Trimming pared 3 bases from V and 0 bases from J, leaving 9 bases between. CDR3 residues: CASSFSGLSYEQYF. In DNA form, the CDR3 reads TGTGCCAGCAGCTTCTCGGGACTCTCCTACGAGCAGTACTTC.

This clonotype was detected a few times. The chain couples TRBV4-1 to TRBJ1-2, with D uncertain. This CDR3 spans 14 amino acids. V lost 1 base and J 7 bases, leaving 13 bases between the germline ends. CDR1 and CDR2 (germline): MGHRA, YSYEKL. This chain's CDR3 is CASSQVVGFGGYTF. CDR3 DNA: TGCGCCAGCAGCCAAGTAGTGGGGTTCGGTGGCTACACCTTC.

Details on this clonotype: Possible read error: a much larger clone is one base away. Written as DNA, the CDR3 is TGTGCCAGCAGCTTAGCGCTGGGTTTGGAAAAGGGGGCCAACGTCCTGACTTTC. This sequence encodes CASSLALGLEKGANVLTF. The chain links TRBV7-9 to TRBJ2-6, with D unclear. Germline V lookup: CDR1 SEHNR, CDR2 FQNEAQ (reference sequence). The CDR3 has 18 amino acids. V was pared by 0 bases and J by 4 bases, with 16 bases between.

The rearrangement links TRBV6-6 to TRBJ1-3; tentatively, D is TRBD1 (6 bases). Between the trimmed V and J ends, which lost 2 bases and 3 bases, there was a span of 11 bases. This CDR3 comprises 15 residues. Germline loops: CDR1 MNHNY, CDR2 SVGAGI (reference sequence). The CDR3 loop is CASSYGGQGGNTIYF. The CDR3 DNA reads TGTGCCAGCAGTTACGGGGGGCAGGGTGGAAACACCATATATTTT.

This clonotype was counted ten times or more. The chain recombines TRBV3-1 with TRBJ2-1; D not resolved. Germline CDR1 LGHDT, CDR2 YNNKEL (reference sequence). The CDR3 is 13 residues long. V lost 4 bases to trimming and J lost 12 bases, with 16 bases between them. CDR3 sequence: CASSPSQFGPQFF. CDR3 coding DNA: TGTGCCAGCAGCCCCTCCCAGTTTGGGCCGCAGTTCTTC.

This clonotype was recorded a few times. CDR3 region: CASTPYGELVNTEAFF. The CDR3 DNA sequence: TGTGCCAGTACCCCCTACGGGGAATTGGTGAACACTGAAGCTTTCTTT. This chain uses TRBV19 with TRBJ1-1; D gene unclear. Germline V lookup: CDR1 LNHDA, CDR2 SQIVND (reference sequence). The CDR3 runs to 16 residues. Trimming removed 7 bases from V and 0 bases from J, with 18 bases in between.

This sequence joins TRBV5-4 and TRBJ2-5; TRBD1 aligns across 8 bases. The CDR3 runs to 14 residues. After removal of 4 bases from V and 1 base from J, the junction contained 3 bases not matched to a gene. Germline V lookup: CDR1 SGHNT, CDR2 YYREEE (reference sequence). The CDR3 DNA is TGTGCCAGCAGCATTACAGGGGGCCAAGAGACCCAGTACTTC. Encoded protein: CASSITGGQETQYF. Combining the CDR3 with reference TRBV5-4 and TRBJ2-5 gives the whole variable domain ETGVTQSPTHLIKTRGQQVTLRCSSQSGHNTVSWYQQALGQGPQFIFQYYREEENGRGNFPPRFSGLQFPNYSSELNVNALELDDSALYLCASSITGGQETQYFGPGTRLLVL.